One T cell receptor beta chain is described in this entry. This entry is derived from a study of shared clonotypes between healthy human individuals. The CDR3 spans 16 residues. V shed 6 bases, J shed 4 bases, and the junction held 9 bases outside the gene matches. Germline CDR1 SNHLY, CDR2 FYNNEI. Sequencing was performed with immunoSEQ multiplex PCR; in TCRdb, only in-frame clones are kept and a portion is missing. The data hold hundreds of thousands of clones, with 97% observed a single time. Sequenced material: naive CD4+ T cells sorted from blood. Subset noted: CD45RA+ positively selected. This clonotype originated in a woman aged 25 to 45 in good health. The chain combines TRBV2 with TRBJ2-1; TRBD1 matches 10 bases. The CDR3 DNA reads as TGTGCCAGCAGGCTCAGACAGGGGGCAGAGTACAATGAGCAGTTCTTC. It is translated as CASRLRQGAEYNEQFF. Variable domain in full (rest from reference TRBV2 and TRBJ2-1): EPEVTQTPSHQVTQMGQEVILRCVPISNHLYFYWYRQILGQKVEFLVSFYNNEISEKSEIFDDQFSVERPDGSNFTLKIRSTKLEDSAMYFCASRLRQGAEYNEQFFGPGTRLTVL.